These 14 T cell receptor beta chains originate from one sample sequenced in a study of blood T cells in healthy people across ages. It was with a sample-barcoded 5' primer and a J-beta primer mix that a second PCR of about 6 to 12 cycles was run. TCRdb used MiXCR to reprocess the 5' RACE reads, holding one entry per CDR3 protein. The sample lists hundreds of thousands of distinct CDR3 sequences, less than 40% occurring once. What was sequenced was blood. The receptor set was obtained from a woman older than 75 in good health.

This chain connects TRBV18 to TRBJ2-1; 7 nucleotides match TRBD2. V lost 3 bases and J lost 16; bases outside the gene matches: 9. The CDR3 consists of 12 residues. Germline lookup yields CDR1 KGHSH and CDR2 LQKENI. The CDR3 loop reads CASSPAGVQIFF. CDR3 sequence (DNA): TGTGCCAGCTCACCGGCGGGAGTGCAAATATTCTTC.

This clonotype has at least ten counts. CDR3 protein: CASSLVADRTYEQYF. The CDR3, as DNA: TGTGCCAGCAGCTTGGTGGCGGACAGGACCTACGAGCAGTACTTC. The genes are TRBV5-5 and TRBJ2-7; 7 bases map to TRBD1. V dropped 0 bases and J dropped 2; count of bases not matched to a gene: 5. The length of the CDR3 is 15 residues. Germline-derived CDR1 and CDR2 are SGHKS and YYEKEE (reference sequence).

This rearrangement joins TRBV20-1 to TRBJ2-1; 10 nucleotides line up with TRBD2. V shed 2 bases and J 0 bases; nucleotides not matched to a gene: 16. This CDR3 spans 20 amino acids. The germline V gene encodes CDR1 DFQATT and CDR2 SNEGSKA (reference sequence). The CDR3 DNA is TGCAGTGCTAGAAGAGAATTTGGGACTCTAGCGGGAGTCTCCTACAATGAGCAGTTCTTC. Translating gives CSARREFGTLAGVSYNEQFF.

In its sample, this clonotype was seen many times. The chain recombines TRBV6-6 with TRBJ1-5; a weak D match, TRBD1 (5 bases). The CDR3 length is 14 residues. Germline V lookup: CDR1 MNHNY, CDR2 SVGAGI (reference sequence). Deletions cut 2 bases from V and 6 bases from J, with 11 bases between. The CDR3 nucleotides read TGTGCCAGCAGTTACCCGGGGCGCGGTCAGCCCCAGCATTTT. It codes for CASSYPGRGQPQHF.

The rearrangement uses TRBV27 and TRBJ1-1, with 8 bases lining up with TRBD1. J was trimmed by 7 bases and V by 5 bases; bases with no gene match: 6. The CDR3 loop spans 13 amino acids. Per the germline V gene, CDR1 is MNHEY and CDR2 is SMNVEV (reference sequence). DNA of the CDR3: TGTGCCAGCAGTACGACCGGGACAGGTGAAGCTTTCTTT. It translates to CASSTTGTGEAFF.

The chain couples TRBV6-1 to TRBJ2-7, with 9 bases that match TRBD2. The CDR3 runs 16 residues. The ends lost 6 bases at V and 7 bases at J; junction bases unmatched: 16. Germline loops: CDR1 MNHNS, CDR2 SASEGT. The chain's CDR3 is CASRRSSGAYYNEQYF. The CDR3 coding sequence is TGTGCCAGCAGGAGGTCTAGCGGGGCCTACTACAATGAGCAGTACTTC.

This clonotype was counted only a few times. CDR3 sequence reads: CASSLDPGNQPQHF. CDR3 sequence (DNA): TGTGCCAGCAGCTTGGACCCAGGCAATCAGCCCCAGCATTTT. This chain joins TRBV5-5 and TRBJ1-5; D gene uncertain. Germline CDR1 and CDR2: SGHKS and YYEKEE (reference sequence). The CDR3 totals 14 residues. V was pared by 0 bases and J by 2 bases, with 6 bases between.

This clonotype showed up just a few times. The V and J genes are TRBV3-1 and TRBJ1-5, with D possibly TRBD1 on 6 matching bases. The CDR3 runs to 14 residues. Germline CDR1 reads LGHDT; CDR2 reads YNNKEL (reference sequence). Trimming left V 3 bases short and J 7 bases short, with 13 bases between. CDR3 amino acids: CASSQARGRQPQHF. CDR3 DNA: TGTGCCAGCAGCCAGGCCAGGGGTCGGCAGCCCCAGCATTTT.

This clonotype was recorded a few times. The germline gene is not matched at one end of the junction; a read error may be the cause. This chain connects TRBV10-3 to TRBJ1-2; D may be TRBD1 (5 bases). This CDR3 has 13 residues. Germline V gives CDR1 ENHRY, CDR2 SYGVKD. CDR3 region: CAISGPTNYGHTF. Written as DNA, the CDR3 is TGTGCCATCTCGGGACCGACTAACTATGGCCACACCTTC.

This clonotype came up many times. This chain uses TRBV5-1 with TRBJ2-4, with D possibly being TRBD1 (6 bases). Trimming stripped 5 bases from V and 6 bases from J, with 18 bases between. Germline assignment: CDR1 SGHRS and CDR2 YFSETQ. The CDR3 has 15 amino acids. The CDR3 spells CASSNDGQGGNIQYF. The DNA of the CDR3 is TGCGCCAGCAGTAACGACGGACAAGGGGGAAACATTCAGTACTTC.

There are a few counts of this clonotype. The DNA for the CDR3 is TGCGCCAGCAGCTTTTCCCAGGGGAACACTGAAGCTTTCTTT. Its protein product is CASSFSQGNTEAFF. The gene calls are TRBV5-1 and TRBJ1-1, with D possibly TRBD1 on 5 matching bases. This CDR3 is 14 amino acids long. The V end was cut by 2 bases, the J end by 1 base, with 9 bases between. The germline V gene has CDR1 SGHRS and CDR2 YFSETQ.

This clonotype was seen many times. This chain uses TRBV7-6 with TRBJ1-5, with 12 bases identical to TRBD1. Germline V gene data show CDR1 as SGHVS and CDR2 as FNYEAQ. Losses at the gene ends were 0 bases for V and 2 bases for J; bases not matched to a gene: 11. This CDR3 has 20 residues. Here the CDR3 reads CASSLAPSGTGGAGNQPQHF. CDR3 in DNA: TGTGCCAGCAGCTTAGCGCCAAGCGGGACAGGGGGCGCGGGCAATCAGCCCCAGCATTTT. The variable domain in full, with the rest retrieved from reference TRBV7-6 and TRBJ1-5, is GAGVSQSPRYKVTKRGQDVALRCDPISGHVSLYWYRQALGQGPEFLTYFNYEAQQDKSGLPNDRFSAERPEGSISTLTIQRTEQRDSAMYRCASSLAPSGTGGAGNQPQHFGDGTRLSIL.

This clonotype was recorded once. The rearrangement joins TRBV12-3 or TRBV12-4 to TRBJ2-2, with D tentatively TRBD1 (6 bases). The CDR3 extends over 14 amino acids. V was cut by 6 bases and J by 5 bases, with 13 bases left in between. The CDR3 nucleotides are TGTGCCAGCAGCCGGGGACATTCTACCGGGGAGCTGTTTTTT. Translated: CASSRGHSTGELFF.

This clonotype was seen ten or more times. The genes are TRBV7-2 and TRBJ2-1; perhaps TRBD2 as D (5 bases). Germline assignment: CDR1 SGHTA and CDR2 FQGNSA. The V end lost 0 bases, the J end lost 9 bases, and 12 bases lay between the germline ends. The CDR3 is 14 amino acids. CDR3 sequence reads: CASSLAPSSGEQFF. CDR3 coding DNA: TGTGCCAGCAGCTTAGCCCCTAGCAGCGGTGAGCAGTTCTTC.